This entry describes one T cell receptor beta chain. Per the authors' pipeline: Counts of nucleated cells, estimated from reference gene primer amplification, were obtained. Only in-frame clones appear in the TCRdb table, and some are missing; sequencing was by immunoSEQ multiplex PCR. V and J calls and clone size are those listed in that table; D and trimming were worked out from the DNA. The top ten hold roughly 21% of the sample, which has 45,000 or so clones, roughly nine tenths seen once. These data belong to a study of blood T cell repertoires in COVID-19. Study-wide background: COVID-19 samples collected from the United States, Italy and Spain covered acute and convalescent phases. T cells, B-cell-depleted T cells, or PBMCs supplied cDNA or gDNA.

Trimming at V came to 4 bases and at J to 4 bases, leaving 6 bases not matched to a gene. The length of the CDR3 is 15 residues. Germline loops: CDR1 LNHDA, CDR2 SQIVND (reference sequence). The sequence derives from a woman of 80 years or more in a cohort sampled during active or convalescent COVID-19. V and J are TRBV19 and TRBJ1-3; TRBD1 matches 8 bases. Sequencing was carried out using peripheral blood. The CDR3 DNA sequence: TGTGCCAGTAGTAACCAGGGGGCGTACGGAAACACCATATATTTT. It specifies CASSNQGAYGNTIYF.